These T cell receptor beta chains were read from a single sample in a study of T cells in Graves' hyperthyroidism and ophthalmopathy. TCRdb re-analysed the multiplex PCR reads in MiXCR, keeping a single row per CDR3 protein. The data contain about half a million distinct CDR3 sequences, roughly 16% of them seen just once; the ten biggest clones take up 25% to 30%. What was sequenced was blood. All receptors derive from a woman in her twenties or thirties with Graves' ophthalmopathy. Both conserved end residues are part of each CDR3. The order of the fields is J gene, D gene, V gene, clone size, CDR3 DNA, CDR3 protein. A D gene is named only where the DNA matches it firmly. Rows give clone size only sometimes, using once, few, many, or a class for an expanded clone.

TRBJ1-6 NA TRBV6-4 few TGTGCCAGCCCACGTACTGTTGGGGATAATTCACCCCTCCACTTT CASPRTVGDNSPLHF
TRBJ2-7 NA TRBV20-1 few TGCAGTGCTAGTAGTAAATTAGCTACCCACGAGCAGTACTTC CSASSKLATHEQYF
TRBJ2-1 TRBD2 TRBV11-2 many TGTGCCAGCAGCTCGCCCGGGACTAGCTCGTTGGATGAGCAGTTCTTC CASSSPGTSSLDEQFF
TRBJ2-2 TRBD2 TRBV30 many TGTGCCTGGAGTATACTAGCGGGGGGGGAGCTGTTTTTT CAWSILAGGELFF
TRBJ2-3 TRBD2 TRBV7-2 NA TGTGCCAGCAGCGACCCGGGGGGGACGCAGTATTTT CASSDPGGTQYF
TRBJ2-7 TRBD2 TRBV30 many TGTGCCTGGAGTCTGGCGGGAGGCGGCGAGCAGTACTTC CAWSLAGGGEQYF
TRBJ2-2 TRBD1 TRBV19 NA TGTGCCAGTAGCAACCAGGGGGCTGGCACCGGGGAGCTGTTTTTT CASSNQGAGTGELFF
TRBJ1-2 NA TRBV14 NA TGTGCCAGCAGCCAAGAGAAGATCGTGGCCTTTACAGGGCGCTACGGCTACACCTTC CASSQEKIVAFTGRYGYTF
TRBJ2-7 NA TRBV9 NA TGTGCCAGCAGCGGCCAAGCGGAACGGGGAGAGTTCTACGAGCAGTACTTC CASSGQAERGEFYEQYF
TRBJ2-7 TRBD1 TRBV7-9 NA TGTGCCAGCAGCCTGGACAGGAGTCCCTACGAGCAGTACTTC CASSLDRSPYEQYF
TRBJ1-2 TRBD1 TRBV28 many TGTGCCAGCAGTTTATATCGGGGGAGGAGACAGGGAAACTATGGCTACACCTTC CASSLYRGRRQGNYGYTF
TRBJ1-3 NA TRBV3-1 many TGTGCCAGCAGCCAAGAAGGGAGCTCTGGAAACACCATATATTTT CASSQEGSSGNTIYF
TRBJ1-5 TRBD1 TRBV12-3/TRBV12-4 many TGTGCCAGCAGCCGGGACAGGGGATTCGACAATCAGCCCCAGCATTTT CASSRDRGFDNQPQHF
TRBJ2-7 TRBD1 TRBV20-1 few TGCAGTGCTACCCCGGGACAGAGCTCCTACGAGCAGTACTTC CSATPGQSSYEQYF
TRBJ1-3 NA TRBV5-8 many TGTGCCAGCGAAGACAGGCGGGCGTCCTCTGGAAACACCATATATTTT CASEDRRASSGNTIYF
TRBJ2-1 TRBD2 TRBV4-2 few TGTGCCAGCAGCCAAGTGCTAGCGGCCGGGGATGAGCAGTTCTTC CASSQVLAAGDEQFF
TRBJ1-4 NA TRBV30 few TGTGCCTGGAATCCCGGGGAAAAACTGTTTTTT CAWNPGEKLFF
TRBJ1-3 NA TRBV18 many TGTGCCAGCTCACCCCGAGATCGGAGCTTCTCTGGAAACACCATATATTTT CASSPRDRSFSGNTIYF
TRBJ1-4 NA TRBV24-1 few TGTGCCACCAGTGACCCCCGCAGGTCGAATGAAAAACTGTTTTTT CATSDPRRSNEKLFF
TRBJ1-1 NA TRBV5-1 few TGCGCCAGCAGCTTGGTAGGTATTGCCACTGAAGCTTTCTTT CASSLVGIATEAFF
TRBJ2-3 NA TRBV11-2 NA TGTGCCAGCAGCTTAGAGAGGGGGTACGGGACAGATACGCAGTATTTT CASSLERGYGTDTQYF
TRBJ1-2 TRBD1 TRBV28 many TGTGCCAGCAGGCCTACCCGACAGGGGGCGAACCCGAACTATGGCTACACCTTC CASRPTRQGANPNYGYTF
TRBJ2-2 TRBD2 TRBV12-3/TRBV12-4 NA TGTGCCAGCAGGCCCGGACTAGCGCCGAGCACCGGGGAGCTGTTTTTT CASRPGLAPSTGELFF
TRBJ1-4 NA TRBV14 NA TGTGCCAGCAGCCAAGTCCACAGATCGGGTGAAAAACTGTTTTTT CASSQVHRSGEKLFF
TRBJ2-1 TRBD2 TRBV4-2 many TGTGCCAGCAGCCAAGAAAGGCTAGCGGGAGTCGATGAGCAGTTCTTC CASSQERLAGVDEQFF
TRBJ2-5 NA TRBV7-9 many TGTGCCAGCAGCCCCCGGGGCCCCGGCTCAGCAGAGACCCAGTACTTC CASSPRGPGSAETQYF
TRBJ2-6 TRBD2 TRBV27 many TGTGCCAGCAGTTCCCGCCAGGGAGGGAGCTCTGGGGCCAACGTCCTGACTTTC CASSSRQGGSSGANVLTF
TRBJ1-5 NA TRBV28 NA TGTGCCAGCATGAAAAGGGACGTAGGCAATCAGCCCCAGCATTTT CASMKRDVGNQPQHF
TRBJ2-7 NA TRBV5-4 NA TGTGCCAGCAGTCGGGGGTGGCCCTACGAGCAGTACTTC CASSRGWPYEQYF
TRBJ2-5 NA TRBV18 many TGTGCCAGCTCACCACAGGGATGGGAGACCCAGTACTTC CASSPQGWETQYF
TRBJ2-1 TRBD2 TRBV20-1 NA TGCAGTGCTAGGATAGCGGGAAGGAACGGGGGTGAGCAGTTCTTC CSARIAGRNGGEQFF
TRBJ1-1 NA TRBV6-5 many TGTGCCAGCAGTTACCTTGGGGGCACTGAAGCTTTCTTT CASSYLGGTEAFF
TRBJ2-5 NA TRBV20-1 few TGCAGTGCTAGAAAGGTGGGCGGGGAGACCCAGTACTTC CSARKVGGETQYF
TRBJ2-1 TRBD2 TRBV7-2 once TGTGCCAGCAGCTTAGGCGGGACTAGCGGGGTAAACAATGAGCAGTTCTTC CASSLGGTSGVNNEQFF
TRBJ2-3 TRBD2 TRBV19 NA TGTGCCAGTACCCCTTTCAGCGGACTAGCGGGAGTGGATACGCAGTATTTT CASTPFSGLAGVDTQYF